Listed below are T cell receptor beta chains from one sample, sequenced in a study of vaccination and CD4 T cells after COVID-19. MiXCR, applied by TCRdb to the PCR reads, yields one record per CDR3 protein. The sample carries 2,300 or so distinct CDR3 sequences, roughly a quarter recorded once. No antigens are known for them. Sequencing was performed on CD4+ T cells from blood, cultured in vitro, taken after SARS-CoV-2 vaccination. The source is a human donor who had recovered from COVID-19. Both conserved end residues are part of each CDR3. D genes are given only for firm matches. Clone size appears in some rows only: once, few, many, or a class for an expanded clone.

J,D,size,V,DNA,CDR3
TRBJ2-7,-,medium-sized,TRBV7-2,TGTGCCAGCAGCCGCTCCTACGAGCAGTACTTC,CASSRSYEQYF
TRBJ1-6,-,few,TRBV28,TGTGCCAGCGCCGGAGGGGTGGGGAATTCACCCCTCCACTTT,CASAGGVGNSPLHF
TRBJ1-2,-,-,TRBV25-1,TGTGCCAGCAGTGAAATGGAGGGGGACCTCTATGGCTACACCTTC,CASSEMEGDLYGYTF
TRBJ1-5,TRBD1,-,TRBV20-1,TGCAGTGCTAGGGGAGACAGGGCCCTCAATCAGCCCCAGCATTTT,CSARGDRALNQPQHF
TRBJ2-1,-,few,TRBV7-2,TGTGCCAGCAGCCCCGATAGCTCCTACAATGAGCAGTTCTTC,CASSPDSSYNEQFF
TRBJ1-5,-,-,TRBV19,TGTGCCAGTAGTGCCTTCTTGGGGAATCAGCCCCAGCATTTT,CASSAFLGNQPQHF
TRBJ2-3,-,few,TRBV15,TGTGCCACCAGCATTGGCCAGCCTGGGGCAGATACGCAGTATTTT,CATSIGQPGADTQYF
TRBJ2-4,-,-,TRBV20-1,TGCAGTTCTCGGACCGGGACGAATAACATTCAGTACTTC,CSSRTGTNNIQYF
TRBJ2-7,-,-,TRBV4-1,TGCGCCAGCAGCCGACTCCCGGGACTCCACTACGAGCAGTACTTC,CASSRLPGLHYEQYF
TRBJ2-1,TRBD2,large,TRBV6-1,TGTGCCACTCGATATTGGCCCGTGACTAGCGGGAAGAATGAGCAGTTCTTC,CATRYWPVTSGKNEQFF
TRBJ2-3,TRBD2,-,TRBV20-1,TGCAGTGCTGGTAGCGGGGGGATTGCTCCAGATACGCAGTATTTT,CSAGSGGIAPDTQYF
TRBJ2-7,-,medium-sized,TRBV20-1,TGCAGTGCTAGAGGGGAGAGGGTCTCCTACGAGCAGTACTTC,CSARGERVSYEQYF
TRBJ2-1,TRBD1,-,TRBV7-3,TGTGCCAGCAGCTCATCCCCCGGGACAGAGAGTGAGCAGTTCTTC,CASSSSPGTESEQFF
TRBJ1-2,TRBD1,once,TRBV27,TGTGCCAGCAGGTCCTTCGGGACAGCAAAATATGGCTACACCTTC,CASRSFGTAKYGYTF
TRBJ2-7,-,-,TRBV21-1,TGTGCCAGCAGCATAGGACAGTCCACCGAGCAGTACTTC,CASSIGQSTEQYF
TRBJ2-3,-,-,TRBV7-9,TGTGCCAGCAGCTTAGAGGGGATCGGCACAGATACGCAGTATTTT,CASSLEGIGTDTQYF
TRBJ2-7,-,few,TRBV20-1,TGCAGTGCCGAGGAGGGGTCCTACGAGCAGTACTTC,CSAEEGSYEQYF
TRBJ2-1,TRBD2,-,TRBV20-1,TGCAGTGCTAGAGTTTTCCTCGGGACTAGCGGGGGTTCCTCCTACAATGAGCAGTTCTTC,CSARVFLGTSGGSSYNEQFF
TRBJ2-7,-,-,TRBV7-3,TGTGCCAGCAGCGGGACACCAGATCGGGGAAAGCAGTACTTC,CASSGTPDRGKQYF
TRBJ2-7,TRBD1,few,TRBV6-2/TRBV6-3,TGTGCCAGCAGTTACGAAGGGACAGGACACTACGAGCAGTACTTC,CASSYEGTGHYEQYF
TRBJ1-5,-,-,TRBV20-1,TGCAGTGCTAGGGACTACTACGCGGGGCTTGGACAGCCCCAGCATTTT,CSARDYYAGLGQPQHF
TRBJ1-5,-,-,TRBV7-8,TGTGCCAGCAGCTTAGGAGACCGAAATCAGCCCCAGCATTTT,CASSLGDRNQPQHF
TRBJ2-7,TRBD2,-,TRBV28,TGTGCCAGCAGTCTCTATGCGTCGCGGGGGTTCTCCTACGAGCAGTACTTC,CASSLYASRGFSYEQYF
TRBJ2-7,TRBD1,few,TRBV6-5,TGTGCCAGCAGTTACGGGCCCAGGGACAGGCACTACGAGCAGTACTTC,CASSYGPRDRHYEQYF
TRBJ1-6,-,-,TRBV6-1,TGTGCCAGCAGTCTTAATAATTCACCCCTCCACTTT,CASSLNNSPLHF
TRBJ2-3,-,-,TRBV7-6,TGTGCCAGCAGCTTGATGATGGGAGATACGCAGTATTTT,CASSLMMGDTQYF
TRBJ2-7,-,-,TRBV25-1,TGTGCCAGCAGTGGCCTCAGGGAAGCAACCTTAACCTACGAGCAGTACTTC,CASSGLREATLTYEQYF
TRBJ1-5,-,medium-sized,TRBV7-2,TGTGCCAGCAGCATCGGAGGACTACCTGGAGGTCAGCCCCAGCATTTT,CASSIGGLPGGQPQHF
TRBJ2-1,-,-,TRBV4-1,TGCGCCAGCAGCCTCCAATGGGCGGCCGAGCAGTTCTTC,CASSLQWAAEQFF
TRBJ2-6,-,few,TRBV6-1,TGTGCCAGCAGTGAACTGCGGGGCTCTGGGGCCAACGTCCTGACTTTC,CASSELRGSGANVLTF
TRBJ1-5,-,-,TRBV4-2,TGTGCCAGCAGCCAAGATGGATCCGGATATCAGCCCCAGCATTTT,CASSQDGSGYQPQHF
TRBJ2-7,-,-,TRBV21-1,TGTGCCAGCAAAAACGGGGCAAACTACGAGCAGTACTTC,CASKNGANYEQYF
TRBJ1-1,-,few,TRBV20-1,TGCAGTGCTAGTCCCCCCGGTAGGAGCACTGAAGCTTTCTTT,CSASPPGRSTEAFF
TRBJ2-3,-,-,TRBV19,TGTGCCAGTAGTATTAGTGGCACGTCGAGAGATACGCAGTATTTT,CASSISGTSRDTQYF
TRBJ2-7,-,medium-sized,TRBV7-2,TGTGCCAGCAGCTTAGTTGGGGACTCCTACGAGCAGTACTTC,CASSLVGDSYEQYF
TRBJ1-1,TRBD1,-,TRBV7-8,TGTGCCAGCAGCCCCGGGACAGTCGCACCTGAAGCTTTCTTT,CASSPGTVAPEAFF
TRBJ1-1,-,-,TRBV7-2,TGTGCCAGCAGCTCCCCGGGGACATCAGTTTTGAACACTGAAGCTTTCTTT,CASSSPGTSVLNTEAFF
TRBJ2-7,TRBD1,medium-sized,TRBV7-8,TGTGCCAGCAGCCTTGGGACAGGGTCCTACGAGCAGTACTTC,CASSLGTGSYEQYF
TRBJ1-5,-,-,TRBV28,TGTGCCAGCAGTTTCTGGCAGCCCCAGCATTTT,CASSFWQPQHF
TRBJ2-7,-,medium-sized,TRBV6-1,TGTGCCAGCAGCCTAGATTCGGGGCAGTACTTC,CASSLDSGQYF
TRBJ1-2,-,medium-sized,TRBV7-9,TGTGCCAGCAGCTTATCCGGCATCCATGGCTACACCTTC,CASSLSGIHGYTF
TRBJ2-3,-,few,TRBV20-1,TGCAGTGCTAGGCCCCTGTCAACGGCCAGCACAGATACGCAGTATTTT,CSARPLSTASTDTQYF
TRBJ2-7,TRBD2,-,TRBV6-1,TGTGCCAGCAGCTCTAGCGGGAGAAGCTACGAGCAGTACTTC,CASSSSGRSYEQYF
TRBJ2-7,TRBD1,-,TRBV11-3,TGTGCCAGCAGCTCGGGACAGGGGTACGAGCAGTACTTC,CASSSGQGYEQYF
TRBJ2-5,TRBD1,large,TRBV5-8,TGTGCCAGCAGCCCCGGACAGGGCGGCCAAGAGACCCAGTACTTC,CASSPGQGGQETQYF
TRBJ1-1,-,-,TRBV4-1,TGCGCCAGCAGCCAAGATAGGGGACTCACATTGAACACTGAAGCTTTCTTT,CASSQDRGLTLNTEAFF
TRBJ2-1,TRBD2,-,TRBV7-9,TGTGCCAGCAGCTCCGGACTAGCGGGGGGGTATTACAATGAGCAGTTCTTC,CASSSGLAGGYYNEQFF
TRBJ1-5,-,few,TRBV7-9,TGTGCCAGCAGCTTAGGGGGGTATAGGGATCAGCCCCAGCATTTT,CASSLGGYRDQPQHF
TRBJ2-5,TRBD1,medium-sized,TRBV6-5,TGTGCCAGCAGTTACTCGACAGGGGGCGCACAAGAGACCCAGTACTTC,CASSYSTGGAQETQYF
TRBJ1-5,-,medium-sized,TRBV7-2,TGTGCCAGCAGCTTAGCTCTCGGCAATCAGCCCCAGCATTTT,CASSLALGNQPQHF
TRBJ2-7,TRBD1,few,TRBV18,TGTGCCAGCTCACAGGGGAGGGACAGGGGATATGCCTACGAGCAGTACTTC,CASSQGRDRGYAYEQYF
TRBJ1-1,-,few,TRBV28,TGTGCCAGCAGTTCGGAGACTGAAGCTTTCTTT,CASSSETEAFF
TRBJ2-6,-,large,TRBV15,TGTGCCACCAGCAGAGGACAGGCCCTCTCTGGGGCCAACGTCCTGACTTTC,CATSRGQALSGANVLTF
TRBJ2-5,TRBD2,-,TRBV5-6,TGTGCCAGCAGCACCGGTGGGCGGGGGGGCCAGGAGACCCAGTACTTC,CASSTGGRGGQETQYF
TRBJ2-1,-,-,TRBV6-1,TGTGCCACCGACTCGACAGTTCAGGGGCTCAATGAGCAGTTCTTC,CATDSTVQGLNEQFF
TRBJ1-6,TRBD1,few,TRBV27,TGTGCCAGCAGTTCCGGACAGGGAAGTAATTCACCCCTCCACTTT,CASSSGQGSNSPLHF
TRBJ1-2,TRBD1,few,TRBV10-3,TGTGCCATCAGTCCGACAGGGGACTATGGCTACACCTTC,CAISPTGDYGYTF
TRBJ1-1,-,few,TRBV19,TGTGCCACCATTTACACGGGGGGCTCGACTGAAGCTTTCTTT,CATIYTGGSTEAFF
TRBJ1-5,-,-,TRBV20-1,TGCAGTGCCAAGACAGGAGCGAATAGCAATCAGCCCCAGCATTTT,CSAKTGANSNQPQHF
TRBJ2-1,TRBD1,hyperexpanded,TRBV7-2,TGTGCCAGCAGCTTTAGCTCTTGGACAGGCGAGCAGTTCTTC,CASSFSSWTGEQFF